Listed here are 13 T cell receptor beta chains from one sample, sequenced in a study of blood T cells in healthy people across ages. With a J-beta primer mix and a sample-barcoded 5' primer, a second PCR ran about 7 to 11 cycles. A single record per CDR3 protein comes from TCRdb applying MiXCR to the 5' RACE reads. The table has 800,000 or so distinct CDR3 sequences, 35% to 60% seen once. Material for sequencing was blood. All receptors come from a man aged 80 or over in good health.

V is TRBV2 and J is TRBJ1-4, with TRBD1 as a possible D gene (6 bases). The germline V gene encodes CDR1 SNHLY and CDR2 FYNNEI. This CDR3 is 14 amino acids long. V gave up 6 bases and J gave up 4 bases, with 12 bases separating them. The CDR3 DNA is TGTGCCAGCAGACCCAGGGGTGGTAATGAAAAACTGTTTTTT. Protein: CASRPRGGNEKLFF.

The chain has TRBV6-5 and TRBJ2-3; D remains ambiguous. The CDR3 is 14 residues long. CDR1 is MNHEY and CDR2 is SVGAGI in the germline V gene. The V gene lost 6 bases and the J gene lost 2 bases, with 12 bases spanning the gap. CDR3 nucleotide sequence: TGTGCCAGCAGAGCCCTTTTCCTCACAGATACGCAGTATTTT. Translated, it gives CASRALFLTDTQYF.

This clonotype was found a few times. The CDR3 DNA reads as TGCAGTGCTAGAGTACCCGGGACAGGGAGTCAGCCCCAGCATTTT. It yields the protein CSARVPGTGSQPQHF. The chain combines TRBV20-1 with TRBJ1-5, with 9 nucleotides matching TRBD1. V gave up 1 base and J gave up 6 bases; unmatched junction bases: 7. The germline CDR1 and CDR2 sequences are DFQATT and SNEGSKA (reference sequence). This CDR3 comprises 15 residues.

Remarks on this clonotype: Relative to the germline gene, one junction end is altered; a read error may explain this. The gene calls are TRBV20-1 and TRBJ2-1; D remains ambiguous. The CDR3 is made up of 15 amino acids. Germline V gene lookup returns CDR1 DFQATT and CDR2 SNEGSKA (reference sequence). The CDR3 here is CSARDLSAVINGQFF. For the CDR3, the DNA is TGCAGTGCTAGAGATTTATCGGCAGTTATCAATGGGCAGTTCTTC.

The chain uses TRBV20-1 and TRBJ2-3; 7 bases are a match to TRBD2. CDR1 and CDR2 (germline): DFQATT, SNEGSKA (reference sequence). The CDR3 runs to 16 residues. V lost 0 bases, J lost 5 bases, and 11 bases stayed unmatched. CDR3 DNA: TGCAGTGCTAGAGATTTTGTGGCGGGAGAGGAAGATACGCAGTATTTT. Its translation: CSARDFVAGEEDTQYF.

This chain joins TRBV20-1 and TRBJ2-5, with no clear D. CDR3 size: 14 residues. Germline V gives CDR1 DFQATT, CDR2 SNEGSKA (reference sequence). The V and J ends lost 5 bases and 0 bases respectively, with 13 bases between them. The CDR3 reads CSAYNTYHQETQYF. CDR3 DNA sequence: TGCAGTGCTTATAACACCTATCACCAAGAGACCCAGTACTTC.

This clonotype showed up many times. The chain recombines TRBV3-1 with TRBJ2-7, with D tentatively TRBD1 or TRBD2 (5 bases each). This CDR3 comprises 12 residues. The V end lost 5 bases, the J end lost 7 bases, and 12 bases lay between the germline ends. CDR1 is LGHDT, CDR2 YNNKEL, per germline (reference sequence). The CDR3 loop is CASSMAEGEQYF. The CDR3 DNA is TGTGCCAGCAGCATGGCCGAGGGGGAGCAGTACTTC.

The gene calls are TRBV4-2 and TRBJ1-3, with D tentatively TRBD1 (6 bases). V dropped 0 bases and J dropped 0 bases, with 12 bases sitting between them. Germline assignment: CDR1 LGHNA and CDR2 YNFKEQ. The CDR3 is 17 residues long. The CDR3 region is CASSQDIARGSGNTIYF. The DNA of the CDR3 is TGTGCCAGCAGCCAAGATATAGCCAGGGGCTCTGGAAACACCATATATTTT.

The chain carries TRBV7-2 and TRBJ2-7, with D possibly being TRBD2 (5 bases). V lost 4 bases and J 0 bases, leaving 13 bases between the germline ends. The length of the CDR3 is 15 residues. CDR1 and CDR2 from the germline V gene are SGHTA and FQGNSA. The CDR3 DNA reads TGTGCCAGCAGCTCGCGGACTGAGAGCTCCTACGAGCAGTACTTC. This gives the protein CASSSRTESSYEQYF.

This clonotype was counted at least ten times. The chain has TRBV29-1 and TRBJ2-1; TRBD2 matches at 8 bases. This CDR3 has 13 residues. Germline V gene sequence: CDR1 SQVTM, CDR2 ANQGSEA. Trimming at V came to 4 bases and at J to 9 bases, leaving 8 bases not matched to a gene. The CDR3 region has the DNA TGCAGCGTTGGGGTAGCGGGAATGAGTGAGCAGTTCTTC. Its translation: CSVGVAGMSEQFF.

This clonotype occurred a few times. V gene TRBV7-2 combines with J gene TRBJ1-5; D perhaps matches TRBD1 (5 bases). Germline lookup yields CDR1 SGHTA and CDR2 FQGNSA. Trimming pared 2 bases from V and 2 bases from J, leaving 7 bases between. This CDR3 has 14 amino acids. The CDR3 DNA reads TGTGCCAGCAGCTTACGGGGGGGCAATCAGCCCCAGCATTTT. Its translation is CASSLRGGNQPQHF.

This clonotype was counted only a few times. V and J are TRBV4-3 and TRBJ2-1; a possible D gene is TRBD1 (6 bases). The V end was cut by 0 bases, the J end by 15 bases, with 18 bases between. CDR1 is LGHNA and CDR2 is YSLEER in the germline V gene. The length of the CDR3 is 14 residues. CDR3 loop: CASSQDLVGAPGFF. CDR3 DNA: TGCGCCAGCAGCCAAGATCTGGTGGGGGCCCCCGGGTTCTTC.

The rearrangement uses TRBV20-1 and TRBJ1-2; D ambiguous. The germline gives CDR1 DFQATT, CDR2 SNEGSKA (reference sequence). CDR3 length: 14 residues. The ends were cut back, 8 bases at V and 2 bases at J, with 18 bases in the middle. CDR3 nucleotides: TGCAGTTCCCAGAGGATCCCGAGAAACTATGGCTACACCTTC. It encodes CSSQRIPRNYGYTF.